This entry lists 30 T cell receptor beta chains sequenced from one sample in a study of cytomegalovirus exposure and HLA in healthy donors. Both 60 Vbeta primers and 13 Jbeta primers went into the PCR. The assay was immunoSEQ multiplex PCR, and TCRdb's table has in-frame clones only and misses some. The table includes about 140,000 clones, 73% detected once. Sequences were obtained from PBMCs. The receptors were sampled from a woman aged 40 to 50 in good health and CMV-seronegative.

The V call is TRBV12-5, the J call TRBJ1-6, with D maybe TRBD1 (6 bases). Per germline, CDR1 LGHNT and CDR2 FRNRAP. V was cut by 1 base and J by 1 base, with 14 bases left in between. The CDR3 loop spans 18 amino acids. Here the CDR3 reads CASGLEGGLRSYNSPLHF. The CDR3 bases are TGTGCTAGTGGTTTGGAGGGGGGGCTGAGGTCCTATAATTCACCCCTCCACTTT.

The CDR3 DNA reads as TGTGCCAGCAGTTACTCCCGCTCAGGGGTAGATGGCTACACCTTC. It encodes CASSYSRSGVDGYTF. This chain uses TRBV6-6 with TRBJ1-2; possible D gene TRBD1, 6 bases. CDR3 length: 15 residues. CDR1 MNHNY and CDR2 SVGAGI come from the germline V gene (reference sequence). V was shortened by 0 bases and J by 6 bases, with 14 bases between the two germline ends.

This rearrangement joins TRBV6-1 to TRBJ2-5, with 7 bases identical to TRBD1. CDR1 is MNHNS and CDR2 is SASEGT in the germline V gene. CDR3 length: 18 amino acids. Trimming cost V 1 base and J 5 bases; bases outside gene matches: 16. CDR3 nucleotide sequence: TGTGCCAGCAGTGAAGAAGAGGGGCCGACAGGGTGGGGGGAGACCCAGTACTTC. As protein: CASSEEEGPTGWGETQYF.

The chain uses TRBV7-8 and TRBJ1-2, with no clear D. This CDR3 has 13 residues. The V and J ends lost 3 bases and 1 base respectively, with 6 bases between them. The germline V gene encodes CDR1 SGHVS and CDR2 FQNEAQ. The CDR3 is CASSFTSNYGYTF. For the CDR3, the DNA is TGTGCCAGCAGCTTTACGAGTAACTATGGCTACACCTTC.

The J gene is TRBJ2-2, the V gene TRBV5-5, with 10 bases matching TRBD2. Trimming cost V 4 bases and J 1 base; bases outside gene matches: 7. The CDR3 length is 17 residues. Germline CDR1 is SGHKS and CDR2 is YYEKEE (reference sequence). The CDR3 nucleotides are TGTGCCAGCAGCCCCGGACTAGCGGATTGGAACACCGGGGAGCTGTTTTTT. Protein: CASSPGLADWNTGELFF.

The count of this clone is one. The V call is TRBV5-6, the J call TRBJ1-4; D is unresolved. V was pared by 1 base and J by 4 bases, with 8 bases between. From germline, CDR1 is SGHDT and CDR2 YYEEEE. This CDR3 contains 14 residues. This CDR3 reads CASSLRGNNEKLFF. CDR3 in DNA: TGTGCCAGCAGCTTGCGGGGAAATAATGAAAAACTGTTTTTT.

In this sample, this clone turned up a few times. At one of its ends the junction is not consistent with the germline gene, which may arise from a read error. The chain links TRBV29-1 to TRBJ1-1; 8 bases line up with TRBD1. The CDR3 length is 15 residues. Germline CDR1 SQVTM, CDR2 ANQGSEA. The CDR3 nucleotides read TGCAGCGTCGAAGGACAGGGAGGAGGTCTGGCTGAAGCTTTCTTT. Translated: CSVEGQGGGLAEAFF.

In this sample, this clone turned up a few times. The chain links TRBV6-6 to TRBJ1-2, with TRBD1 matching 10 bases. With 6 bases clipped from V and 6 bases from J, the junction kept 10 bases outside the gene matches. This CDR3 is built from 15 residues. Germline-derived CDR1 and CDR2 are MNHNY and SVGAGI (reference sequence). CDR3 protein: CASSDPPGQGNGYTF. For the CDR3, the DNA is TGTGCCAGCAGCGACCCCCCGGGACAGGGGAATGGCTACACCTTC.

This CDR3 reads CSVATPDIRNYGYTF. In nucleotides, the CDR3 is TGCAGCGTTGCAACGCCGGACATTAGAAACTATGGCTACACCTTC. This chain uses TRBV29-1 with TRBJ1-2; possibly TRBD1 for D (5 bases). Trimming pared 4 bases from V and 2 bases from J, leaving 17 bases between. Germline loops: CDR1 SQVTM, CDR2 ANQGSEA. There are 15 residues in the CDR3.

The gene calls are TRBV10-3 and TRBJ2-7; D uncertain. V lost 3 bases and J lost 0, with 12 bases in between. CDR3 length: 15 residues. CDR1 and CDR2 (germline): ENHRY, SYGVKD. CDR3 coding DNA: TGTGCCATCAGTGATAGAGGCGGAAGCTCCTACGAGCAGTACTTC. It is translated as CAISDRGGSSYEQYF.

This clone has more than one count but fewer than ten. The chain couples TRBV6-5 to TRBJ1-2; D gene unclear. The CDR3 length is 14 residues. V gave up 6 bases and J gave up 2 bases, with 13 bases separating them. The V gene's germline CDR1 is MNHEY and CDR2 SVGAGI. CDR3 region: CASSSRNANYGYTF. The CDR3 coding sequence is TGTGCCAGCAGCTCCAGGAACGCCAACTATGGCTACACCTTC.

The gene calls are TRBV28 and TRBJ1-4; D call uncertain. Germline CDR1 reads MDHEN; CDR2 reads SYDVKM. V gave up 8 bases and J gave up 6 bases, with 10 bases separating them. The CDR3 covers 12 residues. CDR3 in amino acids: CASSLNDEKLFF. In nucleotides, the CDR3 is TGTGCCAGCTCTCTTAATGATGAAAAACTGTTTTTT.

In its sample, this clone was seen once. This CDR3 is CASSLGQGDTEAFF. The CDR3 DNA reads as TGTGCCAGCAGCTTAGGGCAGGGCGACACTGAAGCTTTCTTT. The chain has TRBV7-3 and TRBJ1-1; the D gene is possibly TRBD1 (5 bases). This CDR3 is 14 amino acids long. CDR1 SGHTA and CDR2 FQGTGA come from the germline V gene. V dropped 2 bases and J dropped 3 bases, with 10 bases sitting between them.

The gene calls are TRBV18 and TRBJ1-2, with TRBD1 as a possible D gene (5 bases). This CDR3 is 13 amino acids long. V was cut by 6 bases and J by 2 bases, with 10 bases left in between. CDR1 and CDR2 from the germline V gene are KGHSH and LQKENI. CDR3 sequence: CASSTDSNYGYTF. For the CDR3, the DNA is TGTGCCAGCTCGACCGACAGCAACTATGGCTACACCTTC.

V and J are TRBV29-1 and TRBJ1-2; no reliable D call. The V end lost 7 bases, the J end lost 1 base, and 10 bases lay between the germline ends. The CDR3 has 12 amino acids. Germline CDR1 is SQVTM and CDR2 is ANQGSEA. The DNA of the CDR3 is TGCAGCGCAATACAGAGTAACTATGGCTACACCTTC. The encoded protein is CSAIQSNYGYTF. The full variable domain, its missing parts supplied by reference TRBV29-1 and TRBJ1-2, is SAVISQKPSRDICQRGTSLTIQCQVDSQVTMMFWYRQQPGQSLTLIATANQGSEATYESGFVIDKFPISRPNLTFSTLTVSNMSPEDSSIYLCSAIQSNYGYTFGSGTRLTVV.

The CDR3 nucleotides read TGTGCCAGCAGCTTGCGGGACAGGGTTTCTGGCTACACCTTC. This translates into CASSLRDRVSGYTF. V usage is TRBV5-4 and J usage is TRBJ1-2; TRBD1 matches 9 bases. The trim removed 1 base at V and 7 bases at J, leaving 5 bases unmatched. The CDR3 extends over 14 amino acids. The germline V gene has CDR1 SGHNT and CDR2 YYREEE (reference sequence). The full variable domain, completed using reference TRBV5-4 and TRBJ1-2, is ETGVTQSPTHLIKTRGQQVTLRCSSQSGHNTVSWYQQALGQGPQFIFQYYREEENGRGNFPPRFSGLQFPNYSSELNVNALELDDSALYLCASSLRDRVSGYTFGSGTRLTVV.

The genes are TRBV5-4 and TRBJ2-1; 8 bases align to TRBD2. CDR1 SGHNT and CDR2 YYREEE come from the germline V gene (reference sequence). V lost 1 base, J lost 4 bases, and 4 bases stayed unmatched. The CDR3 totals 15 residues. The CDR3 DNA reads as TGTGCCAGCAGCTTGCCGAGCGGGGGATACAATGAGCAGTTCTTC. Its protein product is CASSLPSGGYNEQFF. Together with reference TRBV5-4 and TRBJ2-1, the CDR3 gives the full variable domain: ETGVTQSPTHLIKTRGQQVTLRCSSQSGHNTVSWYQQALGQGPQFIFQYYREEENGRGNFPPRFSGLQFPNYSSELNVNALELDDSALYLCASSLPSGGYNEQFFGPGTRLTVL.

The chain recombines TRBV7-9 with TRBJ2-5; 7 bases are shared with TRBD2. In germline, CDR1 is SEHNR, CDR2 FQNEAQ (reference sequence). This CDR3 is 15 amino acids long. Trimming cost V 4 bases and J 4 bases; bases outside gene matches: 9. Here the CDR3 DNA reads TGTGCCAGCAGCTCCCGCGGACTAGAGTCAGAGACCCAGTACTTC. The encoded protein is CASSSRGLESETQYF.

The V gene is TRBV4-2, the J gene TRBJ2-1; TRBD2 agrees at 10 bases. CDR1 is LGHNA, CDR2 YNFKEQ, per germline. The CDR3 is 16 residues long. V dropped 3 bases and J dropped 6; count of bases not matched to a gene: 8. This chain's CDR3 is CASSQAAGGPGNEQFF. As DNA, the CDR3 is TGTGCCAGCAGCCAGGCAGCGGGGGGGCCCGGCAATGAGCAGTTCTTC.

The chain links TRBV19 to TRBJ2-5; D is possibly TRBD2 (5 bases). This CDR3 region has 14 residues. Germline CDR1 reads LNHDA; CDR2 reads SQIVND (reference sequence). Trimming removed 3 bases at V and 7 bases at J, with 15 bases between. The CDR3 bases are TGTGCCAGTAGTATTGAGGGCCTCGTGGGGACCCAGTACTTC. Translating it yields CASSIEGLVGTQYF.

The V gene is TRBV4-1, the J gene TRBJ2-2; 7 bases agree with TRBD1. The V segment lost 1 base and the J segment 5 bases; nucleotides outside the gene matches: 4. This CDR3 comprises 15 residues. Germline CDR1 and CDR2: MGHRA and YSYEKL. CDR3 protein: CASSQGPTGTGELFF. As DNA, the CDR3 is TGCGCCAGCAGCCAAGGCCCGACAGGGACCGGGGAGCTGTTTTTT.

This chain uses TRBV6-1 with TRBJ1-5; 8 bases map to TRBD1. J gave up 2 bases and V 2 bases, and 5 bases lay outside the gene matches. The germline gives CDR1 MNHNS, CDR2 SASEGT. CDR3 length: 16 amino acids. The CDR3 region is CASSEYVTGGNQPQHF. CDR3 DNA: TGTGCCAGCAGTGAATATGTGACAGGGGGCAATCAGCCCCAGCATTTT.

V and J are TRBV2 and TRBJ2-2, with unresolved D. The germline V and J ends were trimmed by 5 bases and 6 bases, with 7 bases remaining between them. The CDR3 sequence is 12 residues long. From germline, CDR1 is SNHLY and CDR2 FYNNEI. CDR3 bases: TGTGCCAGCAGTACTGAAGCCGGGGAGCTGTTTTTT. Translated: CASSTEAGELFF.

The chain joins TRBV7-3 to TRBJ2-1; D perhaps matches TRBD1 (5 bases). V lost 1 base to trimming and J lost 1 base, with 11 bases between them. CDR1 is SGHTA and CDR2 is FQGTGA in the germline V gene. The CDR3 totals 16 residues. CDR3 sequence (DNA): TGTGCCAGCAGCTTAATGCAGGGCGTATCCTACAATGAGCAGTTCTTC. Protein: CASSLMQGVSYNEQFF.

CDR3 region: CAISEGQGGETQYF. The CDR3 DNA follows: TGTGCCATCAGTGAAGGACAGGGAGGAGAGACCCAGTACTTC. The J gene is TRBJ2-5, the V gene TRBV10-3, with 8 bases matching TRBD1. The CDR3 consists of 14 residues. With V trimmed by 3 bases and J by 4 bases, 4 bases remained unmatched. Germline V gene sequence: CDR1 ENHRY, CDR2 SYGVKD.

This clone has only a few counts. The V call is TRBV27, the J call TRBJ2-2; no clear D gene. The CDR3 has 18 residues. The germline V gene encodes CDR1 MNHEY and CDR2 SMNVEV (reference sequence). V was clipped by 0 bases and J by 2 bases, with 16 bases between them. In nucleotides, the CDR3 is TGTGCCAGCAGTTTATCGGCAGTCTCTCTCCAAAACACCGGGGAGCTGTTTTTT. Its translation is CASSLSAVSLQNTGELFF.

The V gene is TRBV27, the J gene TRBJ2-2, with TRBD1 as a possible D gene (5 bases). The V gene lost 5 bases and the J gene lost 5 bases, with 27 bases spanning the gap. The CDR3 extends over 19 amino acids. Germline CDR1 and CDR2: MNHEY and SMNVEV (reference sequence). As DNA, the CDR3 is TGTGCCAGCAGTACGTTCCAGGGTTTGGTACTCCCCAATACCGGGGAGCTGTTTTTT. As protein: CASSTFQGLVLPNTGELFF.

The genes are TRBV7-6 and TRBJ2-1; 7 nucleotides match TRBD1. The germline V gene has CDR1 SGHVS and CDR2 FNYEAQ. Trimming removed 2 bases from V and 5 bases from J; junction bases left unmatched: 6. The CDR3 runs 15 residues. CDR3 in amino acids: CASSLTPGQNNEQFF. DNA of the CDR3: TGTGCCAGCAGCTTAACACCGGGACAGAACAATGAGCAGTTCTTC.

The CDR3: CASSTNRAGNNEQFF. In nucleotides, the CDR3 is TGTGCCAGTAGTACCAATAGGGCGGGGAACAATGAGCAGTTCTTC. The chain joins TRBV19 to TRBJ2-1; D perhaps matches TRBD2 (6 bases). The CDR3 contains 15 residues. V was shortened by 4 bases and J by 5 bases, with 15 bases between the two germline ends. Germline values: CDR1 LNHDA, CDR2 SQIVND (reference sequence).

The chain joins TRBV2 to TRBJ1-2, with a weak D call TRBD1 (5 bases). The length of the CDR3 is 16 residues. The V gene's germline CDR1 is SNHLY and CDR2 FYNNEI. V lost 6 bases and J 3 bases, leaving 20 bases between the germline ends. CDR3 sequence: CASSASGTYRHYGYTF. CDR3 coding DNA: TGTGCCAGCAGCGCATCAGGGACTTACCGCCACTATGGCTACACCTTC.